The 32 T cell receptor beta chains below were found in one sample sequenced in a study of shared clonotypes between healthy human individuals (dated by TCRdb to about 2020). Libraries came from the immunoSEQ multiplex PCR assay. Entries here come from immuneACCESS through TCRdb and include only in-frame sequences with V and J called. Some clones fail to appear in such tables; in the studies checked, an unresolved V gene covers under half of the shortfall, and the cause of the remainder is unknown. Counted in this sample were 2 million to 2.5 million clones; nearly 97% of them appeared once. The ten largest clones take up roughly 0.13% of the sample. The sample comprised naive CD4+ T cells sorted from blood. The sample's cell subset or site label, decoded: CD45RA+ positively selected. These receptors were obtained from a man between 18 and 35 years old in good health.

The gene calls are TRBV7-9 and TRBJ1-1; unclear D gene. Germline loops: CDR1 SEHNR, CDR2 FQNEAQ (reference sequence). With 1 base removed from V and 7 bases from J, the gap between germline ends came to 10 bases. The CDR3 is 13 residues long. The CDR3 protein is CASSLERPGEAFF. The CDR3 nucleotides are TGTGCCAGCAGCTTAGAACGGCCGGGTGAAGCTTTCTTT.

The J gene is TRBJ2-7, the V gene TRBV6-6; D remains unclear. CDR1 MNHNY and CDR2 SVGAGI come from the germline V gene (reference sequence). The CDR3 extends over 14 amino acids. V dropped 8 bases and J dropped 3 bases, with 17 bases sitting between them. The CDR3 sequence: CASRLAERVYEQYF. Here the CDR3 DNA reads TGTGCCAGCCGCCTCGCCGAACGGGTCTACGAGCAGTACTTC.

The chain carries TRBV7-2 and TRBJ2-7, with D tentatively TRBD2 (6 bases). CDR1 is SGHTA and CDR2 is FQGNSA in the germline V gene. This CDR3 region has 17 residues. V was clipped by 2 bases and J by 6 bases, with 23 bases between them. Written as DNA, the CDR3 is TGTGCCAGCAGCTTATATGGGGGGTTCGCGACGTCGGGCGAGCAGTACTTC. This sequence encodes CASSLYGGFATSGEQYF.

This clone was seen only once. The chain combines TRBV19 with TRBJ1-1; TRBD1 might be the D (6 bases). Germline V CDR1 and CDR2: LNHDA, SQIVND (reference sequence). The CDR3 extends over 15 amino acids. Trimming cost V 4 bases and J 0 bases, with 12 bases left between them. This CDR3 reads CASSTQGPLNTEAFF. In DNA, the CDR3 is TGTGCCAGTAGTACTCAGGGGCCCTTGAACACTGAAGCTTTCTTT. Together with reference TRBV19 and TRBJ1-1, the CDR3 gives the full variable domain: DGGITQSPKYLFRKEGQNVTLSCEQNLNHDAMYWYRQDPGQGLRLIYYSQIVNDFQKGDIAEGYSVSREKKESFPLTVTSAQKNPTAFYLCASSTQGPLNTEAFFGQGTRLTVV.

The J gene is TRBJ2-7, the V gene TRBV11-2, with no clear D. The CDR3 has 14 residues. V gave up 1 base and J gave up 3 bases, with 10 bases separating them. The germline gives CDR1 SGHAT, CDR2 FQNNGV. CDR3 amino acids: CASSLAGAYYEQYF. In nucleotides, the CDR3 is TGTGCCAGCAGCTTAGCCGGAGCTTACTACGAGCAGTACTTC.

The rearrangement uses TRBV2 and TRBJ1-1, with 7 positions matching TRBD1. Germline lookup yields CDR1 SNHLY and CDR2 FYNNEI. The V segment lost 8 bases and the J segment 1 base; nucleotides outside the gene matches: 10. The CDR3 consists of 15 residues. The CDR3 region has the DNA TGTGCCAGCCAAGAGTGGTCAGGGGGGAACACTGAAGCTTTCTTT. Protein: CASQEWSGGNTEAFF.

J is TRBJ1-1 and V is TRBV6-5, with unresolved D. The CDR3 runs to 16 residues. Germline CDR1 and CDR2: MNHEY and SVGAGI. V was pared by 0 bases and J by 3 bases, with 14 bases between. The CDR3 is CASSYSIGVGYTEAFF. The CDR3 DNA reads TGTGCCAGCAGTTACTCGATTGGTGTCGGATACACTGAAGCTTTCTTT.

The chain couples TRBV5-1 to TRBJ2-7; 8 bases match TRBD2. The CDR3 consists of 15 residues. Trimming at V came to 4 bases and at J to 0 bases, leaving 6 bases not matched to a gene. Germline CDR1 is SGHRS and CDR2 is YFSETQ. The CDR3, as DNA: TGCGCCAGCAGCCCTGGGACTAGGCTCTCCTACGAGCAGTACTTC. It codes for CASSPGTRLSYEQYF.

The gene calls are TRBV19 and TRBJ2-3; unclear D gene. The CDR3 loop spans 12 amino acids. The V gene lost 5 bases and the J gene lost 10 bases, with 13 bases spanning the gap. Germline V gene data show CDR1 as LNHDA and CDR2 as SQIVND (reference sequence). The CDR3 DNA sequence: TGTGCCAGTAGTCCCGAGCTTGGCCCGCAGTATTTT. Translation gives CASSPELGPQYF.

The gene calls are TRBV18 and TRBJ2-7; perhaps TRBD2 as D (5 bases). Germline assignment: CDR1 KGHSH and CDR2 LQKENI. The CDR3 sequence is 14 residues long. Trimming cost V 6 bases and J 3 bases, with 15 bases left between them. The CDR3, as DNA: TGTGCCAGCTCGTCGGGAACCCTATTCTACGAGCAGTACTTC. This codes for CASSSGTLFYEQYF.

CDR3 sequence: CASSLVGGHYEQYF. The CDR3 DNA reads TGTGCCAGCAGCTTAGTGGGCGGCCATTACGAGCAGTACTTC. V gene TRBV7-2 combines with J gene TRBJ2-7; D unresolved. V dropped 1 base and J dropped 4 bases, with 11 bases sitting between them. The CDR3 spans 14 residues. CDR1 and CDR2 from the germline V gene are SGHTA and FQGNSA.

The chain joins TRBV10-3 to TRBJ2-2, with unresolved D. The CDR3 has 12 amino acids. Trimming pared 2 bases from V and 6 bases from J, leaving 4 bases between. The germline CDR1 and CDR2 sequences are ENHRY and SYGVKD. CDR3 protein: CAISEVPGELFF. In DNA form, the CDR3 reads TGTGCCATCAGTGAGGTGCCCGGGGAGCTGTTTTTT.

The chain links TRBV6-5 to TRBJ2-3; tentative D call: TRBD2 (6 bases). Germline V gene data show CDR1 as MNHEY and CDR2 as SVGAGI. The V end lost 4 bases, the J end lost 2 bases, and 13 bases lay between the germline ends. This CDR3 comprises 15 residues. As DNA, the CDR3 is TGTGCCAGCAGTTTTAGCGGCCCACCCACAGATACGCAGTATTTT. Amino acids: CASSFSGPPTDTQYF.

The chain uses TRBV9 and TRBJ2-7, with D hard to call. Trimming left V 0 bases short and J 1 base short, with 11 bases between. The CDR3 contains 15 residues. The germline CDR1 and CDR2 sequences are SGDLS and YYNGEE. DNA of the CDR3: TGTGCCAGCAGCGTAGATGGTAAGACATCCTACGAGCAGTACTTC. Its translation: CASSVDGKTSYEQYF. Variable domain in full (rest from reference TRBV9 and TRBJ2-7): DSGVTQTPKHLITATGQRVTLRCSPRSGDLSVYWYQQSLDQGLQFLIQYYNGEERAKGNILERFSAQQFPDLHSELNLSSLELGDSALYFCASSVDGKTSYEQYFGPGTRLTVT.

The CDR3 coding sequence is TGTGCCAGCTCACCGGCGGGACTAGAATTCTCGCCGCAGTACTTC. It translates to CASSPAGLEFSPQYF. The gene calls are TRBV18 and TRBJ2-7; TRBD2 agrees at 8 bases. The germline V gene encodes CDR1 KGHSH and CDR2 LQKENI. The junction had 13 bases not matched to a gene; V was cut back by 3 bases and J by 9 bases. The CDR3 consists of 15 residues.

This clone was counted a single time. This rearrangement joins TRBV19 to TRBJ2-4; D perhaps matches TRBD1 (6 bases). CDR1 is LNHDA and CDR2 is SQIVND in the germline V gene (reference sequence). V gave up 2 bases and J gave up 1 base, with 18 bases separating them. There are 18 residues in the CDR3. CDR3 bases: TGTGCCAGTAGTATAAGGGCTCGGCAGGGGAATGCCAAAAACATTCAGTACTTC. This encodes CASSIRARQGNAKNIQYF.

The chain has TRBV6-6 and TRBJ2-7; D uncertain. Between the trimmed V and J ends, which lost 2 bases and 3 bases, there was a span of 2 bases. This CDR3 comprises 11 residues. Germline CDR1 MNHNY, CDR2 SVGAGI (reference sequence). CDR3 coding DNA: TGTGCCAGCAGTTACGACTACGAGCAGTACTTC. Encoded protein: CASSYDYEQYF.

V is TRBV19 and J is TRBJ2-7; 7 positions agree with TRBD2. The CDR3 is 16 amino acids. V was pared by 5 bases and J by 1 base, with 11 bases of the junction left unmatched. The germline gives CDR1 LNHDA, CDR2 SQIVND (reference sequence). The CDR3 coding sequence is TGTGCCAGTAGTCCTTTGACGGGAGGAGGATCCTACGAGCAGTACTTC. Translation gives CASSPLTGGGSYEQYF.

The V and J genes are TRBV5-4 and TRBJ2-4, with TRBD2 matching over 8 bases. The CDR3 consists of 15 residues. Looked up from germline, CDR1 is SGHNT and CDR2 is YYREEE (reference sequence). Trimming at V came to 9 bases and at J to 2 bases, leaving 10 bases not matched to a gene. The DNA for the CDR3 is TGTGCCACCTTCGCTAGCGGGTCCACCAAAAACATTCAGTACTTC. Translated: CATFASGSTKNIQYF.

The chain is built from TRBV9 and TRBJ1-6, with D uncertain. Between the trimmed V and J ends, which lost 1 base and 4 bases, there was a span of 9 bases. The CDR3 totals 15 residues. Germline V gene sequence: CDR1 SGDLS, CDR2 YYNGEE. As DNA, the CDR3 is TGTGCCAGCAGCGTATGGCCGGCGTATAATTCACCCCTCCACTTT. The encoded protein is CASSVWPAYNSPLHF.

This chain uses TRBV28 with TRBJ1-2, with D perhaps matching TRBD1 (5 bases). Per the germline V gene, CDR1 is MDHEN and CDR2 is SYDVKM. The CDR3 length is 14 residues. V lost 6 bases and J 4 bases, leaving 15 bases between the germline ends. CDR3 amino acids: CASSGNTGPYGYTF. CDR3 nucleotide sequence: TGTGCCAGCAGCGGGAACACGGGGCCCTATGGCTACACCTTC.

The chain is built from TRBV30 and TRBJ2-6, with 7 positions matching TRBD2. V dropped 0 bases and J dropped 16; count of bases not matched to a gene: 6. The CDR3 contains 12 residues. Looked up from germline, CDR1 is GTSNPN and CDR2 is SVGIG (reference sequence). The CDR3, as DNA: TGTGCCTGGAGTGTAAACGGGGGGATTCTGACTTTC. This codes for CAWSVNGGILTF.

The chain has TRBV7-9 and TRBJ2-7; 8 nucleotides line up with TRBD1. This CDR3 spans 13 amino acids. CDR1 is SEHNR and CDR2 is FQNEAQ in the germline V gene (reference sequence). After removal of 5 bases from V and 5 bases from J, the junction contained 5 bases not matched to a gene. The CDR3 DNA is TGTGCCAGCAGCAGGACAGGGAGTGACGAGCAGTACTTC. Translation: CASSRTGSDEQYF.

J is TRBJ1-3 and V is TRBV29-1; D not resolved. Germline values: CDR1 SQVTM, CDR2 ANQGSEA. The CDR3 is made up of 13 amino acids. V lost 4 bases to trimming and J lost 2 bases, with 9 bases between them. CDR3 amino acids: CSVGNGPGNTIYF. CDR3 nucleotides: TGCAGCGTTGGTAACGGCCCTGGAAACACCATATATTTT.

The genes are TRBV28 and TRBJ2-5, with D possibly matching TRBD2 (7 bases). Trimming removed 2 bases at V and 5 bases at J, with 12 bases between. Germline-derived CDR1 and CDR2 are MDHEN and SYDVKM. The length of the CDR3 is 14 residues. The CDR3 region has the DNA TGTGCCAGCAGTTTAGCGGGGGCGTGGGAGACCCAGTACTTC. Translating it yields CASSLAGAWETQYF.

The chain is built from TRBV30 and TRBJ1-4; no clear D. The germline gives CDR1 GTSNPN, CDR2 SVGIG (reference sequence). Trimming took 0 bases from V and 0 from J, leaving 8 bases between them. CDR3 length equals 15 residues. This chain's CDR3 is CAWSVGSATNEKLFF. CDR3 coding DNA: TGTGCCTGGAGTGTAGGTTCTGCAACTAATGAAAAACTGTTTTTT.

This clone has only a few counts. This sequence joins TRBV21-1 and TRBJ1-3; the table assigns TRBD1, which was not confirmed against the DNA. TRBV21-1 is an annotated pseudogene. The CDR3 is 18 amino acids. The CDR3 spells CASKGRDRAPISGNTIYF. The CDR3 nucleotides are TGTGCCAGCAAGGGCCGGGACAGGGCCCCTATCTCTGGAAACACCATATATTTT.

CDR3 in DNA: TGTGCCAGCAGTTCCCTTGGGGAGACTGTGCCCTACGAGCAGTACTTC. It is translated as CASSSLGETVPYEQYF. V gene TRBV6-5 combines with J gene TRBJ2-7, with D possibly TRBD2 on 5 matching bases. The CDR3 loop spans 16 amino acids. Trimming stripped 4 bases from V and 2 bases from J, with 18 bases between. Germline assignment: CDR1 MNHEY and CDR2 SVGAGI.

This chain uses TRBV6-6 with TRBJ2-3, with D maybe TRBD1 (5 bases). CDR1 and CDR2 (germline): MNHNY, SVGAGI (reference sequence). Deletions cut 0 bases from V and 2 bases from J, with 6 bases between. This CDR3 has 14 residues. The CDR3 is CASSYSGLTDTQYF. The DNA of the CDR3 is TGTGCCAGCAGTTACTCGGGGCTCACAGATACGCAGTATTTT.

Only a few counts were recorded for this clone. The chain carries TRBV5-4 and TRBJ2-4; D perhaps matches TRBD2 (6 bases). Germline CDR1 SGHNT, CDR2 YYREEE (reference sequence). V was cut by 2 bases and J by 5 bases, with 8 bases left in between. The CDR3 spans 13 residues. The CDR3 DNA reads as TGTGCCAGCAGCTTAGTAGCGGAAAACATTCAGTACTTC. It yields the protein CASSLVAENIQYF.

This chain links TRBV6-1 with TRBJ1-6; D ambiguous. This CDR3 is 15 amino acids long. Per the germline V gene, CDR1 is MNHNS and CDR2 is SASEGT. Trimming stripped 0 bases from V and 8 bases from J, with 11 bases between. CDR3 sequence (DNA): TGTGCCAGCAGTGAAGCTCTCTGGCGGGATTCACCCCTCCACTTT. Translated, it gives CASSEALWRDSPLHF.

V gene TRBV7-2 combines with J gene TRBJ2-6; D is perhaps TRBD1 or TRBD2 (5 bases each). Germline assignment: CDR1 SGHTA and CDR2 FQGNSA. V was trimmed by 0 bases and J by 4 bases, leaving 13 bases between them. The CDR3 has 17 residues. This CDR3 reads CASSLAQGGRGANVLTF. The DNA of the CDR3 is TGTGCCAGCAGCTTAGCCCAGGGTGGGAGAGGGGCCAACGTCCTGACTTTC.